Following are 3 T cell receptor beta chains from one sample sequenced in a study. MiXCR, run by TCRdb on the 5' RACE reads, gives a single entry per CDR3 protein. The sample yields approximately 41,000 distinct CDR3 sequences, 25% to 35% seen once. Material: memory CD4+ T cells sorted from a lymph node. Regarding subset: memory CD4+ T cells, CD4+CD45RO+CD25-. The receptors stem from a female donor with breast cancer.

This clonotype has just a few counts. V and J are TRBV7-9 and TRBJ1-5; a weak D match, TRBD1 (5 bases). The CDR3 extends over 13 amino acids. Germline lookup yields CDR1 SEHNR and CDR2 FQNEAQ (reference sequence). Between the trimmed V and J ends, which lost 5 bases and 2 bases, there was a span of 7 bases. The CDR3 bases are TGTGCCAGCAGCCCGGGGGGCAATCAGCCCCAGCATTTT. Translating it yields CASSPGGNQPQHF.

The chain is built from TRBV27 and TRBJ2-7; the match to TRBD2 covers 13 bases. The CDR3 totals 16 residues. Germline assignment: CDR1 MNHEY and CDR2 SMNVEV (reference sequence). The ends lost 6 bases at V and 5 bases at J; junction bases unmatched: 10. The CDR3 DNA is TGTGCCAGCAGGGCGACTAGCGGGGGGCCGGTACACGAGCAGTACTTC. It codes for CASRATSGGPVHEQYF.

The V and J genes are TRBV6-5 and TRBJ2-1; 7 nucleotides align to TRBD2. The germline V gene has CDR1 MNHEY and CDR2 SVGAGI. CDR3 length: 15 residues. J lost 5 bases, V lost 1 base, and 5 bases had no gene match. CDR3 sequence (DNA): TGTGCCAGCAGTTACTTTAGCGGGTTAAACAATGAGCAGTTCTTC. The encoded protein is CASSYFSGLNNEQFF.